Described below is a single T cell receptor beta chain sequence and its context. At least ten counts were recorded for this clonotype. Its antigen is still unknown. Per-nucleotide qualities are absent, and no much larger clonotype sits a single base away. From the cysteine through the phenylalanine, the CDR3 covers 15 amino acids. Solely the CDR3 DNA is kept, with 45 bases framed from the first base. V loses 6 bases, J loses 4 bases, and the germline ends lie 15 bases apart. CDR1 and CDR2 are read off the germline V gene as MDHEN and SYDVKM. The sample's time point label, decoded: newly diagnosed GD, antithyroid drugs for less than 3 months. RNA was extracted from PBMCs in TRIzol for both TCR sequencing and RNA sequencing. Graves' disease was diagnosed according to American Thyroid Association guidelines. Patients were recruited from an endocrinology department in Xi'an, China. From each patient, approximately 10 milliliters of peripheral blood was collected into an EDTA anticoagulant tube. Ficoll Paque Plus density gradient separation was used to isolate PBMCs, and no further T cell sorting was performed. An Agilent 2100 Bioanalyzer and agarose gel were used to assess RNA quality, and a NanoDrop 2000 was used to measure RNA concentration.

This sample is drawn from a study of regulatory T cells in long-lasting Graves disease (dated by TCRdb to the early 2020s). For the study in its entirety: Antithyroid drugs had been taken for less than 3 months by newly diagnosed Graves' disease patients. Peripheral blood TCR sequencing and RNA sequencing compared persistent Graves' disease patients with newly diagnosed Graves' disease patients. A total of some 35 samples underwent TCR sequencing, from 13 patients with persistent Graves' disease and about 20 patients with newly diagnosed Graves' disease. The study took place in China and was registered as a clinical trial. Findings and caveats that apply to the study as a whole: Lower TCR Shannon entropy and fewer highly expanded clones were observed in persistent Graves' disease patients than in newly diagnosed patients, which suggested clonal expansion. Sequencing and analysis were restricted to the TCR beta chain. Preferential use of TRBV28, TRBJ1-2 and TRBJ2-5 was observed in persistent disease, whereas TRBV20-1 and TRBJ2-1 were favored in newly diagnosed disease. The small sample size was acknowledged by the authors as a limitation that may reduce accuracy. Patients with persistent disease shared more public clonotypes (around 2,500) than newly diagnosed patients did (around 980). Only peripheral blood was studied, because thyroid tissue, the primary lesion, was inaccessible.

The library came from multiplex PCR. The listed sequencing device is Illumina HiSeq 4000. To build TCR beta libraries, CDR3 regions were amplified by Arm-PCR using iRepertoire HTBI primers. Gel purification was performed on PCR products prior to sequencing. As for how the authors treated the data: Gene usage analysis of CDR3 amino acid clonotypes relied on the roughly 60 TRBV and 12 to 15 TRBJ segments identified across samples. COPE and FqMerger were used to merge filtered high-quality paired reads into contigs. BLAST was used to align contigs to IMGT TRBV, TRBD and TRBJ reference genes, and CDR3 was defined according to IMGT. Any clonotype with a frequency above 0.1% was classified as a highly expanded clone. Shannon entropy served as the measure of repertoire diversity, while the Gini coefficient captured V-J evenness. Public clonotypes were defined as clonotypes shared by more than one individual. The raw public reads went through TCRdb reprocessing: fastp at Q25, MiXCR clone calling, in-frame beta chains kept. Records with the same CDR3 protein are collapsed into one entry carrying the most frequent genes and DNA. These V and J calls originate from TCRdb's pipeline instead of the authors' own analysis. This sample comprises hundreds of thousands of distinct CDR3 sequences, 16% of them detected only once. The top ten hold about 17% of the sample.

The sample was also reused in another study, on T cells in Graves' hyperthyroidism and ophthalmopathy. The second study reports: Graves' hyperthyroidism was defined as stable when no progression to ophthalmopathy occurred over 18 months of follow-up. Hyperthyroidism patients were aged 18 to 65 years and newly diagnosed, with disease duration of less than 2 months. Any patient with an uncontrolled infection, another autoimmune disease, pregnancy or lactation was excluded. Diagnoses were based on clinical symptoms, serum thyroxine and TRAb, thyroid ultrasound and orbital computed tomography. The TCR CDR3 was subjected to a first round of RT-PCR using the HTBI primer set and the Qiagen OneStep RT-PCR kit. Most expanded thyroid clonotypes (frequency above 0.001) were also found in blood, which suggests that blood repertoires may mirror thyroid immune responses. In cross-validation, a model built on a 13 V-J signature told ophthalmopathy apart from stable hyperthyroidism with 85% to 90% sensitivity and roughly 81% specificity, and in testing the same model reached 80%/75%. In validation, the model predicted progression to ophthalmopathy with over 60% sensitivity and approximately 74% specificity, a median of 6.5 months before onset. To identify distinguishing TCR V-J signatures, a discovery cohort of 90 to 100 patients was used, comprising 43 with Graves' ophthalmopathy and 57 with stable Graves' hyperthyroidism. An independent validation cohort of around 19 hyperthyroidism patients and some 15 patients who later progressed to ophthalmopathy tested prospective prediction of ophthalmopathy. For training and testing, the 95 to 100 patients in the discovery cohort were randomly divided in a 7:3 ratio. Thyroid tissue and blood T-cell repertoires from several Graves' hyperthyroidism patients were also compared in the study. After blood sampling, hyperthyroidism patients were treated with methimazole at a starting dose of 30 mg daily, and ophthalmopathy patients were treated with high-dose intravenous methylprednisolone. A second multiplex PCR round built the libraries, followed by size selection and purification. Sequencing of the libraries was done on an Illumina HiSeq2000 using paired-end 100 bp reads. SOAPnuke was used to process the raw data, removing reads that contained adapters or uncalled bases, had a mean Phred below 15, or lacked an exact match to the constant primer or identifier. High-quality paired reads were merged with COPE v1.2.5, and unique nucleotide sequences were defined as clonotypes. Clonotypes were aligned to IMGT TRBV, TRBD and TRBJ reference segments using MiTCR v1.1. Only V-J combinations with frequency above 0.0001, covering 99% to 99.2% of repertoires, were analysed. A TCS score was defined as the ratio between F50 (clonal expansion) and ExV (chaos), using BLOSUM62-based TCRdist between CDR3 peptides within each V-J. Welch's t-statistics and random forest reduced fewer than 600 V-J features to roughly 13, which were used in a naive Bayes classifier (R e1071). Sample size was not statistically predetermined, and blinding of investigators to group allocation was not performed. TCR Vbeta CDR3 sequencing of fewer than 150 peripheral blood samples (43 ophthalmopathy, 75 to 80 hyperthyroidism and approximately 17 progressor patients) is reported in the paper.

Sequenced material: peripheral blood mononuclear cells (PBMCs), taken at new diagnosis, from a patient treated with antithyroid drugs. The sequence was collected from a woman in her twenties or thirties with Graves disease. Donor details come from another sample of the same person, matched by shared clones. The rearranged segments are TRBV28 and TRBJ1-4; D gene: possibly TRBD1, on 5 matching bases. The CDR3 region has the sequence CASSKAGAINEKLFF. The DNA is as follows: TGTGCCAGCAGCAAGGCCGGGGCTATTAATGAAAAACTGTTTTTT.